The 10 T cell receptor beta chains below all came from one sample that was sequenced in a study of OX40 agonist ivuxolimab in advanced cancers. The method was immunoSEQ multiplex PCR; TCRdb's version includes in-frame clones alone and lacks a portion of them. The table has fewer than 95,000 clones, 84% seen once. The source was CD4+ or CD8+ T cells sorted from blood, collected in a trial of the OX40 agonist ivuxolimab. The receptor source for this set is an adult with an advanced solid tumor such as melanoma, head and neck, liver or kidney cancer.

The V gene is TRBV7-9, the J gene TRBJ1-1; D gene ambiguous. The CDR3 has 14 residues. V lost 6 bases to trimming and J lost 0 bases, with 11 bases between them. From germline, CDR1 is SEHNR and CDR2 FQNEAQ (reference sequence). DNA for the CDR3: TGTGCCAGCAGTCCCCGCAACGTGAACACTGAAGCTTTCTTT. It codes for CASSPRNVNTEAFF.

The sample holds one count of this clone. The CDR3 coding sequence is TGTGCCAGCAGCCAAGCCGGGACAGGGGGCCTCACAGATACGCAGTATTTT. Its translation is CASSQAGTGGLTDTQYF. The chain has TRBV28 and TRBJ2-3, with 12 bases identical to TRBD1. The CDR3 is made up of 17 amino acids. The ends lost 6 bases at V and 2 bases at J; junction bases unmatched: 9. The germline V gene has CDR1 MDHEN and CDR2 SYDVKM.

CDR3 sequence reads: CASSLGLANNEQFF. CDR3 coding DNA: TGTGCCAGCAGCTTAGGACTAGCTAACAATGAGCAGTTCTTC. This rearrangement joins TRBV7-2 to TRBJ2-1; 7 bases are shared with TRBD2. J was trimmed by 5 bases and V by 1 base; bases with no gene match: 2. CDR3 length: 14 residues. Germline V CDR1 and CDR2: SGHTA, FQGNSA.

J is TRBJ1-4 and V is TRBV2, with D unresolved. In germline, CDR1 is SNHLY, CDR2 FYNNEI. With 8 bases removed from V and 6 bases from J, the gap between germline ends came to 10 bases. This CDR3 has 12 residues. The CDR3 loop reads CASRGSHEKLFF. The CDR3 DNA reads TGTGCCAGCCGCGGGAGTCATGAAAAACTGTTTTTT.

CDR3 coding DNA: TGTGCCAGCAGTGAAGGTCTCGGACAGGGGGCGAGTGAGCAGTTCTTC. Its translation is CASSEGLGQGASEQFF. This chain connects TRBV6-1 to TRBJ2-1, with 11 bases aligning to TRBD1. This CDR3 is 16 amino acids long. V lost 1 base, J lost 9 bases, and 8 bases stayed unmatched. Germline V gene sequence: CDR1 MNHNS, CDR2 SASEGT.

This clone appeared once. The CDR3 protein is CASSLWAATNEKLFF. In DNA form, the CDR3 reads TGCGCCAGCAGCTTGTGGGCCGCAACTAATGAAAAACTGTTTTTT. The V call is TRBV5-1, the J call TRBJ1-4; D is undetermined. The CDR3 runs 15 residues. V was pared by 1 base and J by 0 bases, with 7 bases between. CDR1 SGHRS and CDR2 YFSETQ come from the germline V gene.

The CDR3 is CASSHPPYWQFF. As DNA, the CDR3 is TGCGCCAGCAGTCATCCCCCGTACTGGCAGTTCTTC. V usage is TRBV23-1 and J usage is TRBJ2-1; D uncertain. TRBV23-1 is noted as an ORF with a role that remains uncertain. The CDR3 runs 12 residues. Trimming removed 3 bases from V and 12 bases from J, with 12 bases in between.

The V call is TRBV6-6, the J call TRBJ1-1; D is unclear. V dropped 5 bases and J dropped 4 bases, with 8 bases sitting between them. The CDR3 consists of 12 residues. In germline, CDR1 is MNHNY, CDR2 SVGAGI (reference sequence). The CDR3 protein is CASSNTGTEAFF. The DNA for the CDR3 is TGTGCCAGCAGTAATACGGGCACTGAAGCTTTCTTT.

This chain connects TRBV18 to TRBJ2-2, with 7 positions matching TRBD1. CDR1 KGHSH and CDR2 LQKENI come from the germline V gene. J gave up 3 bases and V 4 bases, and 8 bases lay outside the gene matches. This CDR3 has 16 amino acids. The CDR3 protein is CASSLTHQGDTGELFF. CDR3 DNA sequence: TGTGCCAGCTCACTGACCCATCAGGGGGACACCGGGGAGCTGTTTTTT.

CDR3 sequence (DNA): TGTGCCAGCAGTTCGGGTGGGACCGGGGAGCTGTTTTTT. Amino acid sequence: CASSSGGTGELFF. The V and J genes are TRBV6-5 and TRBJ2-2; unclear D gene. V was clipped by 4 bases and J by 5 bases, with 8 bases between them. CDR3 length: 13 residues. From germline, CDR1 is MNHEY and CDR2 SVGAGI.